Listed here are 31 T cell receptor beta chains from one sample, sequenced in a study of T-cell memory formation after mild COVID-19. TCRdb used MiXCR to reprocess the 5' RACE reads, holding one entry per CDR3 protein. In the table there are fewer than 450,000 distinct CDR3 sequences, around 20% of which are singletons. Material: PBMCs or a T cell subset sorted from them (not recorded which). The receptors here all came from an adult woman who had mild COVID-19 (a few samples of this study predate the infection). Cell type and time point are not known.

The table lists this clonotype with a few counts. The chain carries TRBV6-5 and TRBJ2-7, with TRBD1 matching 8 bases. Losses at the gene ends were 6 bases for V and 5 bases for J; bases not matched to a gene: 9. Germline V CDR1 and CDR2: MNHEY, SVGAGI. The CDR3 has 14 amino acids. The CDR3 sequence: CASRYHRGENEQYF. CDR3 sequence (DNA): TGTGCCAGCAGATACCACAGGGGGGAAAACGAGCAGTACTTC.

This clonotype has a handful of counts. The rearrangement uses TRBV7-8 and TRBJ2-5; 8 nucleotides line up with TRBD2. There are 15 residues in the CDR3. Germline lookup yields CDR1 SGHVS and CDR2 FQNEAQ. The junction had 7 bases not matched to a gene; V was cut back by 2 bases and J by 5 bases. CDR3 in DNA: TGTGCCAGCAGCTTATCCGGGGGGGCCTGGGAGACCCAGTACTTC. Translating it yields CASSLSGGAWETQYF. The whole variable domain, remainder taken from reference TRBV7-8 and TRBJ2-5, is GAGVSQSPRYKVAKRGQDVALRCDPISGHVSLFWYQQALGQGPEFLTYFQNEAQLDKSGLPSDRFFAERPEGSVSTLKIQRTQQEDSAVYLCASSLSGGAWETQYFGPGTRLLVL.

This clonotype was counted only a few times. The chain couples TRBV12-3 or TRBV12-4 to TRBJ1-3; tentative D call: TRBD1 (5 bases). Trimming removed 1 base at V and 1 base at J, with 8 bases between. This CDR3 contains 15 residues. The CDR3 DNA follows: TGTGCCAGCAGTTTAGGGGGCGCATCTGGAAACACCATATATTTT. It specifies CASSLGGASGNTIYF.

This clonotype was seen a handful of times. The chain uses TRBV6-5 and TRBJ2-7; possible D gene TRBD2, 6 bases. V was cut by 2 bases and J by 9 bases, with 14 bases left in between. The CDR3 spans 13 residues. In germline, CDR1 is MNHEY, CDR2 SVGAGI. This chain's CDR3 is CASSYAGRQVQYF. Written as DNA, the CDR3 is TGTGCCAGCAGTTACGCGGGACGTCAGGTGCAGTACTTC.

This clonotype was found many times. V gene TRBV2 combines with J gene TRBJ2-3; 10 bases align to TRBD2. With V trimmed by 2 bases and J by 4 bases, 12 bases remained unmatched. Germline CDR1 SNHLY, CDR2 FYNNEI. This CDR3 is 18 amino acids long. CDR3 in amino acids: CASSEFPMSGGGADTQYF. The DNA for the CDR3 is TGTGCCAGCAGTGAATTCCCCATGAGCGGGGGGGGGGCAGATACGCAGTATTTT.

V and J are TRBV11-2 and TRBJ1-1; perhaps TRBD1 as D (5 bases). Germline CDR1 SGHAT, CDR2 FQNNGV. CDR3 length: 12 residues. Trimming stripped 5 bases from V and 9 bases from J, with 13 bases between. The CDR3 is CASSEMTEKAFF. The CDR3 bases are TGTGCCAGCAGCGAAATGACAGAGAAAGCTTTCTTT.

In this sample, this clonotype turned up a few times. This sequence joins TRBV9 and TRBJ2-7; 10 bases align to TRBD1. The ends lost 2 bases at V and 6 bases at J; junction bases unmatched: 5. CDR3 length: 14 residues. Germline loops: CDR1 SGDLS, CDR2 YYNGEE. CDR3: CASSVGQGVGEQYF. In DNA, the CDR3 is TGTGCCAGCAGCGTCGGACAGGGGGTGGGCGAGCAGTACTTC.

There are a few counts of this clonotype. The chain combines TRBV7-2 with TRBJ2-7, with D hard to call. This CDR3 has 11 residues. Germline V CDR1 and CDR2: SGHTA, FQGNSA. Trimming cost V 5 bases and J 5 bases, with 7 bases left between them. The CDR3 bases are TGTGCCAGCAGCGCCGCCGACGAGCAGTACTTC. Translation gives CASSAADEQYF.

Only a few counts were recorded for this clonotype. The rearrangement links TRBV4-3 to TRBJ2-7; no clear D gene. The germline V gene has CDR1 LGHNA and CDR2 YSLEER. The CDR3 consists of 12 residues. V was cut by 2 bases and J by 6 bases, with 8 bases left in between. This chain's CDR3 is CASSQPCVEQYF. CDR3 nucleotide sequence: TGCGCCAGCAGCCAACCATGTGTCGAGCAGTACTTC.

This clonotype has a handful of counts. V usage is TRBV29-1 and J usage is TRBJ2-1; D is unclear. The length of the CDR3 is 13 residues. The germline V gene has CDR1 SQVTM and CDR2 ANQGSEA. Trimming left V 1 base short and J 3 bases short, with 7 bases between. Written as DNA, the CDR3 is TGCAGCGTTGAAGGTCAAATCTACAATGAGCAGTTCTTC. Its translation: CSVEGQIYNEQFF.

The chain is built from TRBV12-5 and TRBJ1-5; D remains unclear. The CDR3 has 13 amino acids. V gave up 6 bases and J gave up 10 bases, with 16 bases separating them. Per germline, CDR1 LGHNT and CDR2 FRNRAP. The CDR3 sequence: CASGNLGRAPQHF. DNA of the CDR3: TGTGCTAGTGGAAACCTGGGTAGGGCACCCCAGCATTTT. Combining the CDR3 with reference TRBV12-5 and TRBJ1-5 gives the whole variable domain DARVTQTPRHKVTEMGQEVTMRCQPILGHNTVFWYRQTMMQGLELLAYFRNRAPLDDSGMPKDRFSAEMPDATLATLKIQPSEPRDSAVYFCASGNLGRAPQHFGDGTRLSIL.

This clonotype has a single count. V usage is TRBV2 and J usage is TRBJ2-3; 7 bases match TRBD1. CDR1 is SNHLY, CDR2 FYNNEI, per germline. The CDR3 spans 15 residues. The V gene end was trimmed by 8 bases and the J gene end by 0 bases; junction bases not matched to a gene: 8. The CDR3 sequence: CASREQGSSTDTQYF. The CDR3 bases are TGTGCCAGCCGCGAACAGGGGTCAAGCACAGATACGCAGTATTTT.

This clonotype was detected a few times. The CDR3 loop reads CASSQVAGQGNTIYF. Written as DNA, the CDR3 is TGTGCCAGCAGCCAAGTGGCAGGGCAAGGAAACACCATATATTTT. The J gene is TRBJ1-3, the V gene TRBV3-1, with D perhaps matching TRBD1 (5 bases). This CDR3 region has 15 residues. Germline values: CDR1 LGHDT, CDR2 YNNKEL (reference sequence). The V gene lost 1 base and the J gene lost 4 bases, with 11 bases spanning the gap.

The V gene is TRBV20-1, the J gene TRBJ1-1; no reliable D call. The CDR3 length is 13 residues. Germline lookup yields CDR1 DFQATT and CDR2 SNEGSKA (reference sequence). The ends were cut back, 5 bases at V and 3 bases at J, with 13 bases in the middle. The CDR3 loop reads CSAFLFGDTEAFF. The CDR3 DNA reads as TGCAGTGCTTTCCTCTTCGGAGACACTGAAGCTTTCTTT.

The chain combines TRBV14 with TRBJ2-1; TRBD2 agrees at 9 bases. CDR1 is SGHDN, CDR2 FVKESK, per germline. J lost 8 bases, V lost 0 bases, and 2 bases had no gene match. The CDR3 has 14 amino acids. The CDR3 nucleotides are TGTGCCAGCAGCCAAGATCTAGCGGGGTATGAGCAGTTCTTC. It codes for CASSQDLAGYEQFF.

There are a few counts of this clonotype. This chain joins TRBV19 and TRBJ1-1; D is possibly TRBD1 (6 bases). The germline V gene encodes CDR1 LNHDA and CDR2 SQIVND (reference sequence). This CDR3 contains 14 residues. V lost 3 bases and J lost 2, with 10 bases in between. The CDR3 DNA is TGTGCCAGTAGTATCTGGGGGCTTAACACTGAAGCTTTCTTT. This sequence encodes CASSIWGLNTEAFF.

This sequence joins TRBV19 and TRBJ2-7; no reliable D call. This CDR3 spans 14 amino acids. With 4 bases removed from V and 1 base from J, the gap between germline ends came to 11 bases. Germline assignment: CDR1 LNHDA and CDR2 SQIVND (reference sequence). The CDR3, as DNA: TGTGCCAGTAGTAGGCCCTTTGATTCCTACGAGCAGTACTTC. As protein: CASSRPFDSYEQYF.

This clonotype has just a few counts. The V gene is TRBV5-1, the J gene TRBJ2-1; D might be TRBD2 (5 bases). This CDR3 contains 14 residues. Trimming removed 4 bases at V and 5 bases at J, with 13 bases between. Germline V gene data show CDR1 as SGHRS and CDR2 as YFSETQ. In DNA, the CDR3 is TGCGCCAGCAGCGACGGACTCGGTAACAATGAGCAGTTCTTC. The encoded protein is CASSDGLGNNEQFF.

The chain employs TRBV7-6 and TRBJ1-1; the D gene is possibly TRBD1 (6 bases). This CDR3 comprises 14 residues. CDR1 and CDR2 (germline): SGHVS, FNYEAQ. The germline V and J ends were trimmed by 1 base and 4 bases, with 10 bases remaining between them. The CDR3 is CASSLGTEGTEAFF. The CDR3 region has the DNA TGTGCCAGCAGCTTAGGGACAGAGGGCACTGAAGCTTTCTTT. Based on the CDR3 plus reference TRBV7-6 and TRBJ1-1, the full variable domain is GAGVSQSPRYKVTKRGQDVALRCDPISGHVSLYWYRQALGQGPEFLTYFNYEAQQDKSGLPNDRFSAERPEGSISTLTIQRTEQRDSAMYRCASSLGTEGTEAFFGQGTRLTVV.

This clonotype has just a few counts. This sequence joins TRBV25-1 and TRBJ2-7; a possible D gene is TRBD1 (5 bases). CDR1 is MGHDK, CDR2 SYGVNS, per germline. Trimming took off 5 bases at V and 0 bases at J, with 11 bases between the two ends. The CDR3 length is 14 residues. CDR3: CASSIGAYSYEQYF. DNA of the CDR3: TGTGCCAGCAGTATAGGGGCGTACTCCTACGAGCAGTACTTC.

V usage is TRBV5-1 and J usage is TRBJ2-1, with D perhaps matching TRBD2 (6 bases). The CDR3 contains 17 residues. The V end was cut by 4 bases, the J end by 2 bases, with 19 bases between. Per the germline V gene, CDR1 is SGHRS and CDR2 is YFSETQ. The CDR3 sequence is CASSSSGRGTTYNEQFF. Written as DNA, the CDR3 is TGCGCCAGCAGCAGTAGTGGGCGGGGAACCACCTACAATGAGCAGTTCTTC. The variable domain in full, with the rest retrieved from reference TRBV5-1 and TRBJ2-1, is KAGVTQTPRYLIKTRGQQVTLSCSPISGHRSVSWYQQTPGQGLQFLFEYFSETQRNKGNFPGRFSGRQFSNSRSEMNVSTLELGDSALYLCASSSSGRGTTYNEQFFGPGTRLTVL.

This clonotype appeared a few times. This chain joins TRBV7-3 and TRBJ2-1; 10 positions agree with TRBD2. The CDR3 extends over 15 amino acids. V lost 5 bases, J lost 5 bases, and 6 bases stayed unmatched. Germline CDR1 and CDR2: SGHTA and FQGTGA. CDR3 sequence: CASSANGLADNEQFF. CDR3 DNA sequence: TGTGCCAGCAGCGCGAACGGACTAGCGGACAATGAGCAGTTCTTC.

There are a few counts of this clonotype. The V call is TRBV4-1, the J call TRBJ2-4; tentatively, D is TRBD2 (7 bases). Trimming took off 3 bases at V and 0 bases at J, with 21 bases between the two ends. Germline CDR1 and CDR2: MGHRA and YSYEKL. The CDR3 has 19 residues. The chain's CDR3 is CASSHQSRVRGLAKNIQYF. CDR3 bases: TGCGCCAGCAGCCACCAGTCGAGAGTGCGGGGGCTAGCCAAAAACATTCAGTACTTC.

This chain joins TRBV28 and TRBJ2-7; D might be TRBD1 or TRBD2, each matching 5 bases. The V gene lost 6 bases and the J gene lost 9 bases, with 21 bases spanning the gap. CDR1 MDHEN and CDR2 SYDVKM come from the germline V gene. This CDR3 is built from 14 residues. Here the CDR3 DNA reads TGTGCCAGCAGCCGGGGACCAAACTCCCAAGGGCAGTACTTC. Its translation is CASSRGPNSQGQYF.

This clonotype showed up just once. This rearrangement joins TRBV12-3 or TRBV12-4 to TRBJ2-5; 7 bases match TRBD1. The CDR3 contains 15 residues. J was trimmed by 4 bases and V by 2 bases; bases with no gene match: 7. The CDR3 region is CASSLPSSGGETQYF. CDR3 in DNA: TGTGCCAGCAGTTTACCCTCCTCAGGGGGAGAGACCCAGTACTTC.

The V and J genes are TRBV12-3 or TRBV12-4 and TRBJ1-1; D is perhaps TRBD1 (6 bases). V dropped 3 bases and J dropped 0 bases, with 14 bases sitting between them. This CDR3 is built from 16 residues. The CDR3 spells CASSFWGLAMNTEAFF. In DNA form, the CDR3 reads TGTGCCAGCAGTTTCTGGGGGCTAGCTATGAACACTGAAGCTTTCTTT.

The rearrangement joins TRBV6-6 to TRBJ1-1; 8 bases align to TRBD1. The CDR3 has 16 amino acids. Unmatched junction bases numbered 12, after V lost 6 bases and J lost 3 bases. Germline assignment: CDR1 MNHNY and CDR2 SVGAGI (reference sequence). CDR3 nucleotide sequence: TGTGCCAGCAGCTCGACAGGGGAGGGGATGCACACTGAAGCTTTCTTT. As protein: CASSSTGEGMHTEAFF.

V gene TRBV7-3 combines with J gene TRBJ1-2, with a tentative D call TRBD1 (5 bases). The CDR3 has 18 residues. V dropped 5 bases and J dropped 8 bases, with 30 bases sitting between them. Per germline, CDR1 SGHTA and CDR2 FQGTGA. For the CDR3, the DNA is TGTGCCAGCAGCCCCGTGGGCAGTGGGGGACGTCTGGTTAGCGGCTACACCTTC. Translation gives CASSPVGSGGRLVSGYTF.

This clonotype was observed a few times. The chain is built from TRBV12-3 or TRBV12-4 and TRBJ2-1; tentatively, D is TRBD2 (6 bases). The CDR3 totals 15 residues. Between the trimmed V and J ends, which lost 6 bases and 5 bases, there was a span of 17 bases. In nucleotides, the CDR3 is TGTGCCAGCAGAATACAACCGGGACTCAACAATGAGCAGTTCTTC. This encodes CASRIQPGLNNEQFF.

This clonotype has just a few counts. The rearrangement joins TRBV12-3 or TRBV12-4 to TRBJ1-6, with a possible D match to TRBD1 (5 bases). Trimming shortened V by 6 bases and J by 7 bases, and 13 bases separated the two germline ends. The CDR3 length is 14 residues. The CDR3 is CASRAGTENSPLHF. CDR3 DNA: TGTGCCAGCAGGGCAGGGACCGAGAATTCACCCCTCCACTTT.

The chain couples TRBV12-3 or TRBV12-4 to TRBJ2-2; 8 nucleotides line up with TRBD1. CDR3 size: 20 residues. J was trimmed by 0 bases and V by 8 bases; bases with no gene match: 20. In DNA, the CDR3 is TGTGCCAGCTTACCACGGGACAGGATCAGAATAAACGCGAACACCGGGGAGCTGTTTTTT. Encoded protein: CASLPRDRIRINANTGELFF.